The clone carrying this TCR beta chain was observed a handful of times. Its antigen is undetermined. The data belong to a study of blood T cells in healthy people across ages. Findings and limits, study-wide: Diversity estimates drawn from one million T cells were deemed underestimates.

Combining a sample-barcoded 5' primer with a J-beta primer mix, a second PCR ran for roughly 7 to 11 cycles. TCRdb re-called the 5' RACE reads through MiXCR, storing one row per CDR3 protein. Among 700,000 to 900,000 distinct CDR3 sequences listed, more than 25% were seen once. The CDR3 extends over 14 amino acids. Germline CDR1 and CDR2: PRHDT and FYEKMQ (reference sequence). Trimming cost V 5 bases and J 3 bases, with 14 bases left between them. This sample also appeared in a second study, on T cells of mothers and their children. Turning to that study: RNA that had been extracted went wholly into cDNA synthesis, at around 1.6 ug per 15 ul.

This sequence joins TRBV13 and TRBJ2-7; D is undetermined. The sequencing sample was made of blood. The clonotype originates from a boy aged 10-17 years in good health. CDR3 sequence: CASSNYSVLYEQYF. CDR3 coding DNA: TGTGCCAGCAGCAATTACAGTGTCCTCTACGAGCAGTACTTC.